This T cell receptor (beta chain) was sequenced during a study of blood T cells in healthy people across ages. CDR1 is LNHDA and CDR2 is SQIVND in the germline V gene (reference sequence). There are 15 residues in the CDR3. A remark on this clonotype: An end of the junction does not agree with germline; a read error may underlie this.

Primers used in a second PCR of roughly 7 to 11 cycles were a sample-barcoded 5' primer and a J-beta primer mix. One entry per CDR3 protein results from TCRdb running MiXCR on the 5' RACE reads. The data hold over 1,500,000 distinct CDR3 sequences, with about 50% observed a single time. The receptor's source is a woman between 35 and 50 years old in good health. The chain recombines TRBV19 with TRBJ2-6, with D tentatively TRBD1 (5 bases). The sample consisted of blood. CDR3 nucleotide sequence: TGTGCCAGTAGTAGACATAGCTCTGGGGCCAACGTCCAGACTTTC. As protein: CASSRHSSGANVQTF.